This paragraph covers one TCR beta chain sequence. Antigen specificity is unknown. This sample was included in a study of identical twins. Overall study findings and caveats: Monozygotic twin pairs showed more out-of-frame TCR alpha sharing than models estimated. Rather than following the same donors, the conclusions depended on cross-sectional statistical analysis.

The CDR3 is made up of 17 amino acids. V lost 7 bases to trimming and J lost 0 bases, with 20 bases between them. It was template switching that added a universal primer site, and there were unique molecular identifiers on the cDNA. Using its own MiXCR run on the 5' RACE reads, TCRdb lists one record per CDR3 protein. The sample lists roughly 250,000 distinct CDR3 sequences, 7.5% occurring once. The same specimen was also included in a second study, on yellow fever vaccine responses in identical twins. That investigation notes: Among the twins, the vaccine T cell response reportedly seemed partly convergent and partly personalized.

The specimen sequenced was CD8+ T cells sorted from blood. The sequence derives from a woman in her late teens or twenties in good health. This chain links TRBV12-3 or TRBV12-4 with TRBJ2-3, with a weak D call TRBD2 (6 bases). The CDR3 protein is CASTPLTRTTSTDTQYF. The CDR3 bases are TGTGCCAGCACTCCCTTGACTAGAACCACTAGCACAGATACGCAGTATTTT.